This T cell receptor (beta chain) came from a study of blood T cell repertoires in COVID-19 (dated by TCRdb to about 2020). A note on the overall study: The collaborator samples originated in the United States, Italy and Spain and spanned the acute and convalescent phases of COVID-19. The material from the prospective study consisted of cDNA or gDNA derived from T cells, B-cell-depleted T cells, or PBMCs. Subjects who had been exposed to COVID-19, were actively infected with it, or had recovered from it provided the deeply sampled blood TCRbeta repertoires that made up the dataset. The repertoires were released in a freely available public database meant as a resource for research on the immune response to SARS-CoV-2. Samples came from the ongoing ImmuneRACE study (first 160 participants) plus 1,254 subjects from 6 global collaborators. The sample metadata nearly always contained a de-identified subject ID, COVID-19 status, age in years and sex. Where available, HLA class I and class II types were obtained from metadata supplied by the sample provider rather than from assay-based typing. Overall study outcomes, separate from this receptor: The amount of clinical and demographic metadata varied by source and participant and was provided uncurated.

In Seattle, one collaborating source enrolled patients while the infection was active and tracked those patients longitudinally over the course of disease. The collaborating institutions used their own protocols to collect whole blood in K2EDTA tubes. For TCRbeta analysis, collaborator samples were shipped as frozen whole blood, as isolated PBMCs, or as DNA extracted from either sample type. Concerning this clone: No cognate antigen has been identified for it. No per-base quality is available; no much larger clone lies one base away.

TCRbeta CDR3 regions were amplified from genomic DNA using the immunoSEQ Assay, a bias-controlled multiplex PCR. On the authors' methods: The number of nucleated cells in each sample was estimated from the amplification of reference gene primers within the assay. To quantify the absolute abundance of each unique TCRbeta CDR3 rearrangement, sequence reads were collapsed and filtered. For each sample, productive Simpson clonality was calculated by taking the square root of Simpson's diversity index across productive rearrangements. TCRdb carries this immuneACCESS record with in-frame sequences only. Its versions omit some clonotypes, under half of them owing to an unresolved V gene in the studies checked, with the rest unexplained. That table supplies the V and J calls and clone size; D and trimming were determined from the DNA. The sample table records about 200,000 clones; about 88% of these occur just once. The top ten clonotypes cover around 17% of the sample.

The CDR3 runs 13 residues from the cysteine to the phenylalanine. The read is trimmed to its CDR3 DNA, 39 bases read in frame from base 1. CDR1 SGDLS and CDR2 YYNGEE were looked up in the germline V gene. V has 3 bases trimmed and J has 10 bases trimmed; junction bases matching no gene number 6. The receptor's source is a man aged 45-65 years with COVID-19, enrolled during active disease. The V and J genes are TRBV9 and TRBJ2-3, with 9 junctional bases fitting TRBD1. Material: peripheral blood. The nucleotide sequence is TGTGCCAGCAGCGCCGAGGGGACAGGGTCGCAGTATTTT. This translates into CASSAEGTGSQYF.